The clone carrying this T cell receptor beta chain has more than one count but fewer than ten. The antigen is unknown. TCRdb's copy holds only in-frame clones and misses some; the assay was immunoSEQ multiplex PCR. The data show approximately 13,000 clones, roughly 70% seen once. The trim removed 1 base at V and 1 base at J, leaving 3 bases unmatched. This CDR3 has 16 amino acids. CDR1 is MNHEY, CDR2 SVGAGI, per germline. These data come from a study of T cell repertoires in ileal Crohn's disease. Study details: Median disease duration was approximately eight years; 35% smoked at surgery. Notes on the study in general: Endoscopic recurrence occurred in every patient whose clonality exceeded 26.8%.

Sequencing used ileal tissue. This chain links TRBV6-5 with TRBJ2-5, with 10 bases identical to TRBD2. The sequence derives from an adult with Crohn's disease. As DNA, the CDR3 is TGTGCCAGCAGTTACTGGGGGACTAGCGCCCAAGAGACCCAGTACTTC. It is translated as CASSYWGTSAQETQYF.